Given below is one TCR beta chain in context. These data come from a study of blood T cell repertoires in COVID-19. Only in-frame clones appear in the TCRdb table, and some are missing; sequencing was by immunoSEQ multiplex PCR. The data contain around 120,000 clones, roughly 69% of them singletons. After removal of 0 bases from V and 4 bases from J, the junction contained 12 bases not matched to a gene. CDR1 and CDR2 from the germline V gene are SGHVS and FQNEAQ. The CDR3 contains 18 residues. This clonotype was sampled from a woman between 65 and 79 years old with acute or convalescent COVID-19. Sequencing was done on a sample of peripheral blood. The chain joins TRBV7-8 to TRBJ2-3; 8 bases match TRBD2. This chain's CDR3 is CASSLAVGREGLSDTQYF. The CDR3 region has the DNA TGTGCCAGCAGCTTAGCAGTCGGTCGGGAGGGCCTTTCAGATACGCAGTATTTT.